The subject of this entry is one TCR beta chain. The source of the sample is a study of cytomegalovirus exposure and HLA in healthy donors. Trimming cost V 4 bases and J 0 bases; bases outside gene matches: 14. CDR3 length: 20 amino acids. The germline V gene has CDR1 MNHNS and CDR2 SASEGT. PCR amplification relied on 60 Vbeta primers (plus 13 Jbeta primers). Sequenced by immunoSEQ multiplex PCR; TCRdb stores in-frame clones only, minus some. Among under 250,000 clones, 82% were seen once, and the ten largest hold around 6%. Material: PBMCs. The chain is built from TRBV6-1 and TRBJ2-6; 8 bases map to TRBD2. The sequence was obtained from a man aged 40-49 years in good health and CMV-seropositive. CDR3 DNA: TGTGCCAGCAGTGTCTTCCGGGCCCAGCGGGGGTACTCTGGGGCCAACGTCCTGACTTTC. Its translation: CASSVFRAQRGYSGANVLTF.